This TCR beta chain was identified in a study of blood T cell repertoires in COVID-19. Produced via immunoSEQ multiplex PCR; TCRdb's table is partial and in-frame only. The sample has more than 250,000 clones, almost 85% seen once; the top ten hold around 5.5%. The receptor comes from a man aged 45-65 years with active or convalescent COVID-19. The sample taken for sequencing was peripheral blood.

The CDR3 DNA reads as TGTGCCAGCAGCTTAGATGCTTTGGCGGGAGGGACAGATACGCAGTATTTT. Its translation is CASSLDALAGGTDTQYF. The chain couples TRBV7-6 to TRBJ2-3, with 9 positions matching TRBD2. Germline trimming cut 1 base from V and 3 bases from J; bases unmatched to any gene: 8. CDR1 and CDR2 (germline): SGHVS, FNYEAQ. CDR3 size: 17 residues.